This T cell receptor beta chain stems from a study of T cells in Graves' hyperthyroidism and ophthalmopathy (dated by TCRdb to the late 2010s). For the study in its entirety: Peripheral blood samples were taken at the time of initial diagnosis, prior to any treatment. To identify distinguishing TCR V-J signatures, a discovery cohort of some 99 patients was used, comprising 43 with Graves' ophthalmopathy and around 60 with stable Graves' hyperthyroidism. Prospective prediction of ophthalmopathy was tested in an independent validation cohort of approximately 18 hyperthyroidism patients and 17 patients who later progressed to ophthalmopathy. The roughly 94 discovery patients were randomly split 7:3 into training and test sets. The study also compared thyroid tissue and blood T-cell repertoires from more than five Graves' hyperthyroidism patients. After sampling, hyperthyroidism patients received methimazole starting at 30 mg daily, and ophthalmopathy patients received high-dose intravenous methylprednisolone. TCR Vbeta CDR3 sequencing of 130 to 150 peripheral blood samples (over 40 ophthalmopathy, around 80 hyperthyroidism and approximately 17 progressor patients) is reported in the paper.

Findings and caveats that apply to the study as a whole: Ophthalmopathy was separated from stable hyperthyroidism by a 13 V-J signature model, with 85% to 90% sensitivity and roughly 84% specificity obtained in cross-validation and 80%/75% obtained in testing. Blood samples also contained most of the expanded thyroid clonotypes (frequency above 0.001), which suggests that blood repertoires may reflect thyroid immune responses. In validation, the model predicted progression to ophthalmopathy with over 65% sensitivity and less than 80% specificity, a median of about 6 months before onset. Sample size was not statistically predetermined, and investigators were not blinded to group allocation.

Amplification of TCR beta CDR3 regions was carried out from RNA transcripts. A first-round RT-PCR of the TCR CDR3 used the HTBI primer set with the Qiagen OneStep RT-PCR kit. Libraries were constructed in a second round of multiplex PCR, after which size selection and purification were performed. Sequencing of the libraries was done on an Illumina HiSeq2000 using paired-end 100 bp reads. Per the source publication's procedure: SOAPnuke was used to process the raw data, removing reads that contained adapters or uncalled bases, had a mean Phred below 15, or lacked an exact match to the constant primer or identifier. COPE v1.2.5 was used to merge the high-quality paired reads, and each unique nucleotide sequence was defined as a clonotype. MiTCR v1.1 was used to align clonotypes to the IMGT TRBV, TRBD and TRBJ reference segments. Only V-J combinations with frequency above 0.0001, covering roughly 99% of repertoires, were analysed. A TCS score was defined as the ratio of F50 (clonal expansion) to E x V (chaos), with BLOSUM62-based TCRdist applied between CDR3 peptides within each V-J. Welch's t-statistics and random forest reduced several hundred V-J features to about 12, which were used in a naive Bayes classifier (R e1071). The Morisita-Horn index was used to measure how similar the thyroid and blood repertoires were. In TCRdb, the public reads were trimmed at Q25 with fastp and aligned with MiXCR, with productive beta chains retained. Every entry covers one CDR3 protein and lists the most common genes and DNA from its rows. TCRdb assigned the V and J calls; the authors' analysis was not used. This sample has around 100,000 distinct CDR3 sequences in its table, and roughly 47% of those were observed once. The ten largest account for approximately 27% of the sample.

CDR1 is given as SGHTA and CDR2 as FQGTGA, both from the germline V gene. There are 14 amino acids in the CDR3, from cysteine to phenylalanine inclusive. Of all the DNA, just the CDR3 is kept, 42 bases in frame from base 1. The germline V end is reduced by 3 bases and the J end by 2 bases; junction bases left unmatched: 1. This clonotype was counted ten times or more. The specificity of this receptor is unknown. No base quality information exists; no much larger clone differs at one position. Graves' hyperthyroidism was defined as stable when no progression to ophthalmopathy occurred over 18 months of follow-up. The hyperthyroidism patients were between 18 and 65 years old and newly diagnosed, with a disease duration of less than 2 months. Exclusion was applied to patients with uncontrolled infections, other autoimmune diseases, pregnancy or lactation. Clinical symptoms, serum thyroxine and TRAb, thyroid ultrasound, and orbital computed tomography formed the basis for the diagnoses. PBMCs were isolated from 10 ml of fresh peripheral blood by Ficoll-Paque density gradient centrifugation. Trizol reagent was used to extract total RNA, and RNA quality was then checked on an Agilent 2100 Bioanalyzer.

The chain is assembled from TRBV7-3 and TRBJ1-1, with 9 bases in between that match TRBD1. The sequenced sample consisted of blood. The TCR comes from a man in his forties with Graves' hyperthyroidism. The CDR3 here reads CASSLTGGNTEAFF. The nucleotide sequence is TGTGCCAGCAGCTTGACAGGGGGAAACACTGAAGCTTTCTTT.